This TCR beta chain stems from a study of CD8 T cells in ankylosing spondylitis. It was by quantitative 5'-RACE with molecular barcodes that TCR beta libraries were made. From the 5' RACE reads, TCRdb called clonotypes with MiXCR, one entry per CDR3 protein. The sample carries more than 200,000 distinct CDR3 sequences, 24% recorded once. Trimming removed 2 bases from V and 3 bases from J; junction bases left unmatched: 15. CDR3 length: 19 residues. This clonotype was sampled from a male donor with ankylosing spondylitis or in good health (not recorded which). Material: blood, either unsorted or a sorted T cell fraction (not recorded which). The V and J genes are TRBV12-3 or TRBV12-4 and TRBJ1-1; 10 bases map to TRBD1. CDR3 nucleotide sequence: TGTGCCAGCAGTTTACACTCGTCTTGGACAGGGGGTGGGGACACTGAAGCTTTCTTT. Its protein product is CASSLHSSWTGGGDTEAFF.